Each of the 7 T cell receptor beta chains below was sequenced from the same sample in a study of shared T cell receptors in the human thymus. Method: immunoSEQ multiplex PCR; TCRdb's copy keeps in-frame clones and lacks some. The sample lists 540,000 or so clones, approximately 80% occurring once. The same data also contributed to another study, on human thymus T cells.

The sequencing sample was made of thymocytes. The source of these receptors is a boy younger than two with a congenital heart defect.

This clone was detected a few times. The rearrangement links TRBV19 to TRBJ1-2; D is unclear. The CDR3 extends over 14 amino acids. Per the germline V gene, CDR1 is LNHDA and CDR2 is SQIVND (reference sequence). The V and J ends lost 7 bases and 8 bases respectively, with 20 bases between them. The CDR3 nucleotides are TGTGCCAGTAAAGTCGAGGGATTGGATCCGGGCTACACCTTC. It codes for CASKVEGLDPGYTF.

The V gene is TRBV15, the J gene TRBJ1-2; D unclear. V shed 0 bases and J shed 8 bases, with 19 bases lying between them. The CDR3 covers 16 residues. Germline CDR1 is LNHNV and CDR2 is YYDKDF (reference sequence). CDR3 amino acids: CATSRDLGRRADGYTF. The CDR3 DNA reads as TGTGCCACCAGCAGAGATTTGGGGAGGAGGGCGGACGGCTACACCTTC.

This clone has only one observation. The chain has TRBV27 and TRBJ2-7; 12 bases fit TRBD2. The CDR3 consists of 15 residues. Germline V lookup: CDR1 MNHEY, CDR2 SMNVEV (reference sequence). V lost 8 bases, J lost 7 bases, and 12 bases stayed unmatched. The CDR3 sequence is CASSLRLAGVQEQYF. The CDR3 DNA follows: TGTGCCAGCTCCCTCCGACTAGCGGGAGTTCAAGAGCAGTACTTC.

The chain couples TRBV5-4 to TRBJ2-1; 13 nucleotides agree with TRBD2. The length of the CDR3 is 17 residues. The ends lost 4 bases at V and 3 bases at J; junction bases unmatched: 7. The V gene's germline CDR1 is SGHNT and CDR2 YYREEE (reference sequence). CDR3 bases: TGTGCCAGCAGCGAGACTAGCGGGAGGCCTTTCTACAATGAGCAGTTCTTC. Its translation is CASSETSGRPFYNEQFF. Complete variable domain (other parts from reference TRBV5-4 and TRBJ2-1): ETGVTQSPTHLIKTRGQQVTLRCSSQSGHNTVSWYQQALGQGPQFIFQYYREEENGRGNFPPRFSGLQFPNYSSELNVNALELDDSALYLCASSETSGRPFYNEQFFGPGTRLTVL.

This clone was detected once. The V gene is TRBV11-1, the J gene TRBJ2-2; 7 bases map to TRBD1. Losses at the gene ends were 2 bases for V and 2 bases for J; bases not matched to a gene: 8. This CDR3 is built from 17 residues. CDR1 and CDR2 from the germline V gene are SGHAT and FQDESV (reference sequence). The CDR3 DNA reads TGTGCCAGCAGCTTATTGGCAGGGACAGCTAACACCGGGGAGCTGTTTTTT. Translation gives CASSLLAGTANTGELFF.

This chain links TRBV9 with TRBJ2-1, with a tentative D call TRBD1 (6 bases). Trimming cost V 5 bases and J 6 bases, with 9 bases left between them. CDR1 is SGDLS and CDR2 is YYNGEE in the germline V gene. The CDR3 contains 12 residues. CDR3 amino acids: CASRGGANEQFF. The CDR3 DNA sequence: TGTGCCAGCAGAGGGGGTGCCAATGAGCAGTTCTTC.

This chain uses TRBV5-1 with TRBJ1-1; weak D call: TRBD1 (5 bases). The CDR3 is made up of 14 amino acids. Germline V gene sequence: CDR1 SGHRS, CDR2 YFSETQ. The ends were cut back, 4 bases at V and 2 bases at J, with 12 bases in the middle. CDR3 protein: CASSRGRGNTEAFF. In DNA form, the CDR3 reads TGCGCCAGCAGCCGAGGGAGGGGTAACACTGAAGCTTTCTTT.